This T cell receptor (beta chain) was profiled in a study of identical twins. TCRdb itself ran the 5' RACE reads through MiXCR, one entry per CDR3 protein. The sample holds 450,000 or so distinct CDR3 sequences, approximately 24% seen once. This clonotype was seen a few times. Its antigen is still unknown. Germline CDR1 LGHDT, CDR2 YNNKEL (reference sequence). V lost 4 bases, J lost 12 bases, and 7 bases stayed unmatched. This CDR3 is 12 amino acids long. Study findings and constraints: Abundant beta clonotypes from cord blood had fewer insertions, unlike memory repertoires, which showed none.

These data were also filed under a second study, of T cells expressing NK-cell markers.

V and J are TRBV3-1 and TRBJ1-1, with TRBD1 identical over 8 bases. The sequencing input was CD4+ T cells sorted from blood. The TCR sequence derives from a woman aged 18-35 years in good health. The chain's CDR3 is CASSLQGDRTFF. CDR3 sequence (DNA): TGTGCCAGCAGCCTCCAAGGGGACAGGACTTTCTTT.